What follows describes a single TCR beta chain. What it recognizes is unknown. The primer mix had 60 Vbeta and 13 Jbeta primers. Only in-frame clones appear in the TCRdb table, and some are missing; sequencing was by immunoSEQ multiplex PCR. The sample lists roughly 120,000 clones; 70% to 80% were seen once. V shed 4 bases and J shed 7 bases, with 10 bases lying between them. Germline assignment: CDR1 LNHNV and CDR2 YYDKDF (reference sequence). CDR3 length: 13 amino acids. The sample comes from a study of cytomegalovirus exposure and HLA in healthy donors. Study results and limitations: Analyzed later, most CMV-associated TCR beta chains appeared HLA-restricted. Earlier results showed most TCR beta V segments being productive about 87% or about 30% of the time.

The sequence derives from a man aged 30 to 39 in good health and CMV-seropositive. Material: PBMCs. V is TRBV15 and J is TRBJ2-2, with D tentatively TRBD1 (6 bases). CDR3 nucleotides: TGTGCCACCAGCACTCGGGACATCGGGGAGCTGTTTTTT. Translation gives CATSTRDIGELFF.